The clone carrying this TCR beta chain was observed at least ten times. Its antigen is not identified. With 0 bases clipped from V and 4 bases from J, the junction kept 3 bases outside the gene matches. The germline CDR1 and CDR2 sequences are SGHAT and FQNNGV. This CDR3 region has 15 residues. These data are taken from a study of metastatic and nonmetastatic thyroid tumors. As for the study in general: Repertoires from malignant and benign thyroid patients were compared across blood and tumor or nodule tissue. Study findings and constraints: Within blood and tumor, benign nodules reportedly had significantly lower TCR beta diversity than malignant thyroid tumors did.

Source study methods: Building a distant-metastasis classifier for papillary thyroid cancer drew on CDR3 differences across clinicopathological groups. TCRdb re-analyzed the PCR reads using MiXCR. The V and J calls come from TCRdb's annotation, not from the publication. The sample contains tens of thousands of clones, about an eighth of which appear only once. Among the patients, none had received any treatment before thyroid surgery. The specimen was blood. This chain connects TRBV11-2 to TRBJ1-2, with 9 bases identical to TRBD1. This clonotype was sampled from a female donor with papillary thyroid cancer or a benign thyroid nodule (not recorded which). Some clones in this sample may be carry-over from other donors' samples. The CDR3: CASSLEQGAFYGYTF. CDR3 DNA: TGTGCCAGCAGCTTAGAACAGGGGGCCTTCTATGGCTACACCTTC.